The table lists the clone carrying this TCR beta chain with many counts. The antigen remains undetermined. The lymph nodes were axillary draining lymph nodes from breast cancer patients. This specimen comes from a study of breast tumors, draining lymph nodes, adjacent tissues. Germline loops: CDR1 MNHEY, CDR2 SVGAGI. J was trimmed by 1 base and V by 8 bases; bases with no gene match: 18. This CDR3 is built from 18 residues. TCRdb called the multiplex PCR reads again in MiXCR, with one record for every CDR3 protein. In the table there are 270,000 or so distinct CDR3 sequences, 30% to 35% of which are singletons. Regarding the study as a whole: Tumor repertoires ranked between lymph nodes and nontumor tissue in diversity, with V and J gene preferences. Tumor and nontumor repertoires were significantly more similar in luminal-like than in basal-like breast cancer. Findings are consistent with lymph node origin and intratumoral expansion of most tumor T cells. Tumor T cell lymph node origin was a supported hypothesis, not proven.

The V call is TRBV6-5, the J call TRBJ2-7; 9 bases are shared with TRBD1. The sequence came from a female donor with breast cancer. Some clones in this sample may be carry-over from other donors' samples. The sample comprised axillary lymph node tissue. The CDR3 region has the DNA TGTGCCAGCGTCCTGGACAGGGGCCTTCATTTCCCGTCCTACGAGCAGTACTTC. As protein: CASVLDRGLHFPSYEQYF.